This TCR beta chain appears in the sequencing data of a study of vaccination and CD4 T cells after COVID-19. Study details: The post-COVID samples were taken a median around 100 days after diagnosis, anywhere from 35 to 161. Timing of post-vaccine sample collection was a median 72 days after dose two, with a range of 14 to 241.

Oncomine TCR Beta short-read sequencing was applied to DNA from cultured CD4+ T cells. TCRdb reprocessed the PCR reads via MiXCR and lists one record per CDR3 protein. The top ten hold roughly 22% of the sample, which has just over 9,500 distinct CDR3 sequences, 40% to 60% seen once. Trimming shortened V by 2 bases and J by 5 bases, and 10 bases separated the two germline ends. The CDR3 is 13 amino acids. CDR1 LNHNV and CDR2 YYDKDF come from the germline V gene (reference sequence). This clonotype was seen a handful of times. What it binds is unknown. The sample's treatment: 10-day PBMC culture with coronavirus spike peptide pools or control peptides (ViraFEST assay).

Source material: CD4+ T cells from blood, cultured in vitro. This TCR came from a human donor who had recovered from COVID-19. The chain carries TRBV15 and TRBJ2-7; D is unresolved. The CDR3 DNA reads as TGTGCCACCAGCAGAAGGGCTACGGACGAGCAGTACTTC. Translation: CATSRRATDEQYF.